This T cell receptor beta chain is from a study of yellow fever vaccine responses in identical twins. The CDR3 contains 17 residues. Trimming shortened V by 0 bases and J by 7 bases, and 16 bases separated the two germline ends. The germline CDR1 and CDR2 sequences are ENHRY and SYGVKD. This clonotype was seen only a few times. The antigen is not known. A single record per CDR3 protein comes from TCRdb applying MiXCR to the RT-PCR reads. This table has under 20,000 distinct CDR3 sequences, around three quarters appearing once. Study-wide results and caveats: Twins reportedly appeared to share part of their vaccine T cell response while keeping part individual.

The chain couples TRBV10-3 to TRBJ1-6; possibly TRBD1 for D (5 bases). The specimen comprised T cells from blood (PBMCs), unsorted or a sorted subset (not recorded which), sampled before or after yellow fever vaccination (not recorded which). This sequence originates from a young woman who received the yellow fever vaccine. CDR3 sequence: CAISESGRDGANSPLHF. The CDR3 coding sequence is TGTGCCATCAGTGAGTCAGGCAGGGACGGCGCAAATTCACCCCTCCACTTT.